The TCR beta chain under discussion was sequenced for a study of T cells in Graves' hyperthyroidism and ophthalmopathy. Concerning this clonotype: A much more abundant neighbour one base away suggests this may be a read error.

Amplified TCR beta CDR3 regions came from RNA transcripts. When the TCR CDR3 underwent first-round RT-PCR, the HTBI primer set was used. MiXCR, applied by TCRdb to the multiplex PCR reads, yields one record per CDR3 protein. The sample carries more than 350,000 distinct CDR3 sequences, about 15% recorded once. Newly diagnosed hyperthyroidism, duration under 2 months, in patients aged 18 to 65. Germline V gene sequence: CDR1 KGHDR, CDR2 SFDVKD. CDR3 length equals 17 residues. This TCR came from a woman in her 30s with Graves' hyperthyroidism. The chain has TRBV24-1 and TRBJ2-1; 12 nucleotides line up with TRBD2. The sequenced material came from blood. The CDR3 coding sequence is TGTGCCACCAGTGAGTATGGGGGACTAGCGGGTTACAATGGGCAGTTCTTC. Translating gives CATSEYGGLAGYNGQFF.